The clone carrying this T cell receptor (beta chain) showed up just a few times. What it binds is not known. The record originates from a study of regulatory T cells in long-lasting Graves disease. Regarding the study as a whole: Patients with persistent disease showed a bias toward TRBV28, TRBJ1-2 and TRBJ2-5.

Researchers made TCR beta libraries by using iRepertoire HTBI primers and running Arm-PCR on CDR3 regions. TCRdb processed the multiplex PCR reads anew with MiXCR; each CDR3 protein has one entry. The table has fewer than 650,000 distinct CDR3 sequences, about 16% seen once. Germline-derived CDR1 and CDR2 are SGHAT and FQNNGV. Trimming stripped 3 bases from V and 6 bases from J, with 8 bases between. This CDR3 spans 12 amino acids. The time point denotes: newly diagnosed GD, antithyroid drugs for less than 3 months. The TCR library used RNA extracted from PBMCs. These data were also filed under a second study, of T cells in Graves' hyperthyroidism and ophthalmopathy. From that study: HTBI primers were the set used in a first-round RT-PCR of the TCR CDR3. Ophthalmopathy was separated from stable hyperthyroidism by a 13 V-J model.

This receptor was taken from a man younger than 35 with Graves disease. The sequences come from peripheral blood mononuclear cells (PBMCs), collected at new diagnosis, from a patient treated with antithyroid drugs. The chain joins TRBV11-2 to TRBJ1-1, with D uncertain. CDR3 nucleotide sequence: TGTGCCAGCAGCTTTCAACCTCCTGAAGCTTTCTTT. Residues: CASSFQPPEAFF.